The 12 T cell receptor beta chains given below trace back to one sample, sequenced in a study of blood T cell repertoires in COVID-19. Only in-frame clones appear in the TCRdb table, and some are missing; sequencing was by immunoSEQ multiplex PCR. Of 60,000 to 70,000 clones listed, around 86% were seen once; the top ten hold about 1.5%. The sequencing input was peripheral blood. The receptors here all came from a woman aged 60-75 years with acute or convalescent COVID-19.

This clone was observed a single time. The rearrangement uses TRBV3-1 (or the pseudogene TRBV3-2) and TRBJ1-2; 10 nucleotides agree with TRBD1. Per the germline V gene, CDR1 is LGHDT and CDR2 is YNNKEL (reference sequence). J was trimmed by 1 base and V by 6 bases; bases with no gene match: 2. The CDR3 contains 14 residues. The CDR3 here is CASSRTGGNYGYTF. CDR3 DNA: TGTGCCAGCAGTCGGACAGGGGGTAACTATGGCTACACCTTC.

This clone was recorded only once. The chain combines TRBV18 with TRBJ1-6, with a possible D match to TRBD1 (6 bases). Trimming took 4 bases from V and 8 from J, leaving 12 bases between them. The CDR3 is 14 amino acids. The germline V gene encodes CDR1 KGHSH and CDR2 LQKENI. The CDR3 region is CASSRDKYYSPLHF. CDR3 nucleotides: TGTGCCAGCTCACGGGACAAATACTATTCACCCCTCCACTTT.

The rearrangement uses TRBV4-1 and TRBJ2-5, with D hard to call. CDR1 is MGHRA and CDR2 is YSYEKL in the germline V gene. The CDR3 runs 15 residues. Trimming removed 0 bases at V and 4 bases at J, with 12 bases between. The CDR3 DNA is TGCGCCAGCAGCCAAGATGGCGGAAGGCTAGAGACCCAGTACTTC. It is translated as CASSQDGGRLETQYF.

This clone was seen just once. The chain carries TRBV19 and TRBJ2-4, with TRBD1 matching over 10 bases. CDR1 LNHDA and CDR2 SQIVND come from the germline V gene (reference sequence). The CDR3 runs 14 residues. J was trimmed by 6 bases and V by 7 bases; bases with no gene match: 6. This chain's CDR3 is CASTIGQGGNIQYF. The CDR3, as DNA: TGTGCCAGTACCATAGGACAGGGGGGAAACATTCAGTACTTC.

The chain couples TRBV6-6 to TRBJ2-2; D perhaps matches TRBD2 (6 bases). The germline gives CDR1 MNHNY, CDR2 SVGAGI (reference sequence). CDR3 length: 12 residues. The V gene lost 6 bases and the J gene lost 5 bases, with 7 bases spanning the gap. CDR3 sequence: CASSGGTGELFF. The CDR3 DNA reads as TGTGCCAGCAGCGGAGGGACCGGGGAGCTGTTTTTT.

This chain uses TRBV7-9 with TRBJ2-5; D possibly corresponds to TRBD1 (5 bases). The germline CDR1 and CDR2 sequences are SEHNR and FQNEAQ (reference sequence). The CDR3 length is 13 residues. V was pared by 2 bases and J by 2 bases, with 6 bases between. Here the CDR3 DNA reads TGTGCCAGCAGCTTAAGGGGACAAGAGACCCAGTACTTC. The encoded protein is CASSLRGQETQYF.

The rearrangement joins TRBV9 to TRBJ1-6; D perhaps matches TRBD1 (5 bases). Deletions cut 0 bases from V and 13 bases from J, with 11 bases between. Germline CDR1 SGDLS, CDR2 YYNGEE. CDR3 length: 13 residues. The CDR3 loop reads CASSVDSGLPLHF. CDR3 coding DNA: TGTGCCAGCAGCGTAGATTCAGGGCTGCCCCTCCACTTT.

In DNA form, the CDR3 reads TGTGCCAGCAGCGGCGGGGGGGCCCAAGAGACCCAGTACTTC. As protein: CASSGGGAQETQYF. The chain carries TRBV9 and TRBJ2-5, with 9 bases lining up with TRBD2. With V trimmed by 3 bases and J by 1 base, 1 base remained unmatched. Germline CDR1 and CDR2: SGDLS and YYNGEE. This CDR3 is 14 amino acids long.

V is TRBV7-9 and J is TRBJ1-1; D perhaps matches TRBD1 (6 bases). V lost 5 bases and J lost 5, with 15 bases in between. Germline CDR1 and CDR2: SEHNR and FQNEAQ (reference sequence). The CDR3 sequence is 14 residues long. The CDR3 is CASSPLRGGTEAFF. The DNA of the CDR3 is TGTGCCAGCAGCCCCCTCAGGGGCGGTACTGAAGCTTTCTTT.

A single count supports this clone. This chain connects TRBV5-6 to TRBJ2-1; D not resolved. Germline V gives CDR1 SGHDT, CDR2 YYEEEE. This CDR3 is 13 amino acids long. The V end was cut by 0 bases, the J end by 8 bases, with 9 bases between. Written as DNA, the CDR3 is TGTGCCAGCAGCTTGGACCGAGTGGATGAGCAGTTCTTC. This encodes CASSLDRVDEQFF.

The chain couples TRBV11-1 to TRBJ1-1; no clear D. The ends were cut back, 5 bases at V and 2 bases at J, with 15 bases in the middle. The CDR3 runs 15 residues. Germline V lookup: CDR1 SGHAT, CDR2 FQDESV (reference sequence). DNA of the CDR3: TGTGCCAGCAGCCCAAGAGGTACACACAACACTGAAGCTTTCTTT. It translates to CASSPRGTHNTEAFF. The full variable domain, in which reference TRBV11-1 and TRBJ1-1 provide the parts outside the CDR3, is EAEVAQSPRYKITEKSQAVAFWCDPISGHATLYWYRQILGQGPELLVQFQDESVVDDSQLPKDRFSAERLKGVDSTLKIQPAELGDSAMYLCASSPRGTHNTEAFFGQGTRLTVV.

The chain recombines TRBV28 with TRBJ1-4, with D possibly being TRBD1 (5 bases). The V gene lost 10 bases and the J gene lost 6 bases, with 21 bases spanning the gap. Germline CDR1 and CDR2: MDHEN and SYDVKM. The CDR3 is 15 amino acids. This CDR3 reads CATHPGGETHEKLFF. CDR3 nucleotides: TGTGCCACCCACCCCGGGGGAGAGACACATGAAAAACTGTTTTTT.